The next 20 T cell receptor beta chains were all read from a single sample in a study of vaccination and CD4 T cells after COVID-19. No antigens are known for them. Treatment noted: roughly 10-day PBMC culture with coronavirus spike peptide pools or control peptides (ViraFEST assay). Scientists ran DNA taken from cultured CD4+ T cells through the Oncomine TCR Beta short-read assay for sequencing. MiXCR, applied by TCRdb to the PCR reads, yields one record per CDR3 protein. This sample has about 17,000 distinct CDR3 sequences; about 53% occur once, and the top ten carry roughly 17%. Sequencing used CD4+ T cells from blood, cultured in vitro. These receptors all come from a human donor who had recovered from COVID-19.

This chain connects TRBV20-1 to TRBJ2-5, with unresolved D. V lost 2 bases and J lost 4, with 8 bases in between. Germline assignment: CDR1 DFQATT and CDR2 SNEGSKA (reference sequence). There are 12 residues in the CDR3. The CDR3 loop is CSARFSGETQYF. CDR3 coding DNA: TGCAGTGCTAGATTTTCCGGAGAGACCCAGTACTTC.

This clonotype has only a few counts. The CDR3: CASSYLGQEETQYF. The CDR3 DNA reads as TGTGCCAGCAGTTACCTGGGACAGGAGGAGACCCAGTACTTC. The J gene is TRBJ2-5, the V gene TRBV6-5, with 8 positions matching TRBD1. V shed 2 bases and J 5 bases; nucleotides not matched to a gene: 4. Germline V gene data show CDR1 as MNHEY and CDR2 as SVGAGI. The CDR3 sequence is 14 residues long.

This clonotype has just a few counts. V is TRBV27 and J is TRBJ2-2; 14 bases are shared with TRBD2. V was clipped by 5 bases and J by 5 bases; unmatched bases: 4. Germline V gene sequence: CDR1 MNHEY, CDR2 SMNVEV (reference sequence). This CDR3 region has 16 residues. CDR3 loop: CASSKGLAGVTGELFF. CDR3 nucleotide sequence: TGTGCCAGCAGTAAGGGACTAGCGGGAGTAACCGGGGAGCTGTTTTTT.

The chain combines TRBV6-1 with TRBJ2-7; D call uncertain. This CDR3 is built from 14 residues. V was clipped by 2 bases and J by 6 bases, with 14 bases between them. The germline V gene has CDR1 MNHNS and CDR2 SASEGT. The CDR3 sequence: CASSESRSEGEQYF. The DNA for the CDR3 is TGTGCCAGCAGTGAATCGAGGTCGGAAGGCGAGCAGTACTTC.

This clonotype showed up just a few times. The rearrangement links TRBV2 to TRBJ1-1; D is uncertain. The CDR3 covers 13 residues. Trimming shortened V by 5 bases and J by 8 bases, and 15 bases separated the two germline ends. From germline, CDR1 is SNHLY and CDR2 FYNNEI. Here the CDR3 DNA reads TGTGCCAGCAGTCGCCCCGGTGATATAGAAGCTTTCTTT. Protein sequence: CASSRPGDIEAFF. The whole variable domain, filled in from reference TRBV2 and TRBJ1-1, reads EPEVTQTPSHQVTQMGQEVILRCVPISNHLYFYWYRQILGQKVEFLVSFYNNEISEKSEIFDDQFSVERPDGSNFTLKIRSTKLEDSAMYFCASSRPGDIEAFFGQGTRLTVV.

The genes are TRBV21-1 and TRBJ1-2; the table assigns TRBD1, which was not confirmed against the DNA. TRBV21-1 is a listed pseudogene. The CDR3 length is 14 residues. CDR3 in amino acids: CASSTSGGNYGYTF. In DNA form, the CDR3 reads TGTGCCAGCAGCACATCAGGGGGGAACTATGGCTACACCTTC.

This clonotype was recorded once. This rearrangement joins TRBV10-3 to TRBJ1-2; 8 bases match TRBD1. The junction had 6 bases not matched to a gene; V was cut back by 6 bases and J by 3 bases. Germline-derived CDR1 and CDR2 are ENHRY and SYGVKD. The CDR3 totals 14 residues. The CDR3 nucleotides are TGTGCCATCAGGATACAGGGGGGCGACTATGGCTACACCTTC. Amino acid sequence: CAIRIQGGDYGYTF.

This clonotype was seen more than once but under ten times. This rearrangement joins TRBV27 to TRBJ2-7, with 7 bases aligning to TRBD1. Per germline, CDR1 MNHEY and CDR2 SMNVEV (reference sequence). Trimming removed 5 bases from V and 4 bases from J; junction bases left unmatched: 8. The CDR3 is made up of 14 amino acids. Written as DNA, the CDR3 is TGTGCCAGCAGTGCAGGGGACAGACTATACGAGCAGTACTTC. As protein: CASSAGDRLYEQYF.

This clonotype was picked up one time. The chain employs TRBV15 and TRBJ2-1; 9 nucleotides line up with TRBD2. The CDR3 spans 19 residues. J lost 6 bases, V lost 2 bases, and 17 bases had no gene match. Germline V lookup: CDR1 LNHNV, CDR2 YYDKDF (reference sequence). CDR3 coding DNA: TGTGCCACCAGCAGAAGAACCTGGACTAGCGCGAACGGGGGCAATGAGCAGTTCTTC. Its protein is CATSRRTWTSANGGNEQFF.

The chain links TRBV10-3 to TRBJ2-4; possibly TRBD2 for D (6 bases). Between the trimmed V and J ends, which lost 8 bases and 8 bases, there was a span of 13 bases. The CDR3 consists of 12 residues. Germline CDR1 and CDR2: ENHRY and SYGVKD. The CDR3 DNA is TGTGCCATCGCACGGGACTCGGACATTCAGTACTTC. Amino acids: CAIARDSDIQYF.

This sequence joins TRBV7-3 and TRBJ2-2, with D perhaps TRBD1 or TRBD2 (5 bases each). The V end was cut by 5 bases, the J end by 2 bases, with 9 bases between. The CDR3 has 14 residues. Germline V CDR1 and CDR2: SGHTA, FQGTGA. The CDR3 loop is CASSRDGNTGELFF. CDR3 in DNA: TGTGCCAGCAGCCGGGACGGTAACACCGGGGAGCTGTTTTTT.

This clonotype was observed once. The chain recombines TRBV2 with TRBJ1-5; D not certain. Looked up from germline, CDR1 is SNHLY and CDR2 is FYNNEI. V was clipped by 6 bases and J by 1 base, with 16 bases between them. This CDR3 has 16 residues. CDR3 in DNA: TGTGCCAGCAGCCCCCCCGGGTGGGGAAGCAATCAGCCCCAGCATTTT. Its protein product is CASSPPGWGSNQPQHF.

This clonotype has only a few counts. The chain employs TRBV7-9 and TRBJ2-5, with TRBD2 matching 11 bases. V trimming: 2 bases; J trimming: 7 bases; junction bases outside the gene matches: 15. Per the germline V gene, CDR1 is SEHNR and CDR2 is FQNEAQ (reference sequence). This CDR3 is built from 18 residues. The chain's CDR3 is CASSLPTVASGRMGTQYF. The CDR3 region has the DNA TGTGCCAGCAGCTTACCGACGGTGGCTAGCGGGAGGATGGGGACCCAGTACTTC.

Relative to its sample, this clonotype is medium-sized. The J gene is TRBJ2-5, the V gene TRBV15, with TRBD2 as a possible D gene (5 bases). Trimming removed 0 bases at V and 5 bases at J, with 16 bases between. Germline V lookup: CDR1 LNHNV, CDR2 YYDKDF (reference sequence). The CDR3 runs 16 residues. The CDR3 loop is CATSRDRMGSGETQYF. The DNA for the CDR3 is TGTGCCACCAGCAGAGATCGGATGGGGTCGGGGGAGACCCAGTACTTC.

The rearrangement uses TRBV20-1 and TRBJ2-3, with D perhaps matching TRBD2 (5 bases). The V and J ends lost 8 bases and 1 base respectively, with 16 bases between them. The germline gives CDR1 DFQATT, CDR2 SNEGSKA (reference sequence). The CDR3 spans 14 residues. CDR3 DNA: TGCAGTACTGTGGAGGTGAAGGGCACAGATACGCAGTATTTT. The encoded protein is CSTVEVKGTDTQYF.

The gene calls are TRBV9 and TRBJ2-2, with 7 bases that match TRBD1. V lost 5 bases, J lost 4 bases, and 5 bases stayed unmatched. This CDR3 spans 14 amino acids. Germline V CDR1 and CDR2: SGDLS, YYNGEE. The CDR3 nucleotides read TGTGCCAGCAGTAGAACAGGGGCCACCGGGGAGCTGTTTTTT. Translating it yields CASSRTGATGELFF.

The rearrangement links TRBV6-1 to TRBJ2-6, with unresolved D. The CDR3 is 17 amino acids. The germline V and J ends were trimmed by 0 bases and 1 base, with 10 bases remaining between them. The germline CDR1 and CDR2 sequences are MNHNS and SASEGT. The chain's CDR3 is CASSEALFQSGANVLTF. The CDR3 bases are TGTGCCAGCAGTGAAGCGCTTTTCCAATCTGGGGCCAACGTCCTGACTTTC.

The chain's CDR3 is CASSYAQTGQREQYF. CDR3 DNA: TGTGCCAGCAGTTACGCCCAGACAGGGCAGAGGGAGCAGTACTTC. J is TRBJ2-7 and V is TRBV6-5; 7 bases line up with TRBD1. Germline assignment: CDR1 MNHEY and CDR2 SVGAGI. Trimming at V came to 2 bases and at J to 7 bases, leaving 11 bases not matched to a gene. This CDR3 comprises 15 residues.

This clonotype was seen a few times. V is TRBV24-1 and J is TRBJ2-3, with D unresolved. The CDR3 length is 14 residues. Trimming took off 1 base at V and 5 bases at J, with 9 bases between the two ends. CDR1 KGHDR and CDR2 SFDVKD come from the germline V gene. The CDR3 DNA sequence: TGTGCCACCAGTGATTTCCCCCGAGGAGATACGCAGTATTTT. This codes for CATSDFPRGDTQYF.

For this clonotype: At one end, the junction sequence differs from germline, possibly due to a read error. The chain links TRBV5-1 to TRBJ2-1; D is perhaps TRBD1 (6 bases). The CDR3 totals 15 residues. Germline V lookup: CDR1 SGHRS, CDR2 YFSETQ. The CDR3 here is CANSLWGPPDNEQFF. CDR3 nucleotide sequence: TGCGCCAACAGCTTGTGGGGGCCCCCGGACAATGAGCAGTTCTTC.